Reported below is one TCR beta chain. The data belong to a study of blood T cell repertoires in COVID-19. The overall study: The United States, Italy and Spain supplied acute and convalescent COVID-19 samples. PBMCs, B-cell-depleted T cells, or T cells were the source of the cDNA or gDNA that made up the material.

The table came from immunoSEQ multiplex PCR; TCRdb's copy has only in-frame clones and leaves some out. The data contain under 200,000 clones, 70% to 90% of them singletons. The CDR3 is made up of 13 amino acids. The germline gives CDR1 MNHNS, CDR2 SASEGT. With 2 bases removed from V and 8 bases from J, the gap between germline ends came to 12 bases. Sequencing input: peripheral blood. J is TRBJ1-2 and V is TRBV6-1; the D is unclear. The TCR was taken from a woman over 75 in a cohort sampled during active or convalescent COVID-19. CDR3 DNA sequence: TGTGCCAGCAGTGAAATAGCGGCTGGAGGCTACACCTTC. It codes for CASSEIAAGGYTF.